A single sample gave rise to the 8 T cell receptor beta chains below, sequenced in a study of human T cells and chemical hapten exposure. TCRdb passed the RACE reads through MiXCR, listing each CDR3 protein once. The sample has tens of thousands of distinct CDR3 sequences; approximately 10% are singletons. Described time point: patch test 2, 6 weeks after DPC sensitization. As to treatment: therapeutic diphenylcyclopropenone sensitization with weekly scalp DPC. The sample consisted of whole blood, taken in connection with sensitization to the hapten diphenylcyclopropenone (DPC). Receptors originate from a woman aged 25 to 39 with alopecia areata. Some clones in this sample may be carry-over from other donors' samples.

The chain joins TRBV11-2 to TRBJ1-1; D not resolved. The germline V gene has CDR1 SGHAT and CDR2 FQNNGV. This CDR3 is 11 amino acids long. Trimming cost V 6 bases and J 6 bases, with 8 bases left between them. CDR3 loop: CASSYGSEAFF. As DNA, the CDR3 is TGTGCCAGCAGTTACGGCTCTGAAGCTTTCTTT.

This clonotype was found a few times. The J gene is TRBJ2-1, the V gene TRBV9, with D unresolved. CDR3 length: 16 residues. Trimming left V 0 bases short and J 0 bases short, with 10 bases between. Looked up from germline, CDR1 is SGDLS and CDR2 is YYNGEE. CDR3 coding DNA: TGTGCCAGCAGCGTAGAAGGCGTTAGCTCCTACAATGAGCAGTTCTTC. Amino acids: CASSVEGVSSYNEQFF. Complete variable domain (other parts from reference TRBV9 and TRBJ2-1): DSGVTQTPKHLITATGQRVTLRCSPRSGDLSVYWYQQSLDQGLQFLIQYYNGEERAKGNILERFSAQQFPDLHSELNLSSLELGDSALYFCASSVEGVSSYNEQFFGPGTRLTVL.

This clonotype has at least ten counts. The junction does not match germline at one end; this may be a read error. V gene TRBV7-7 combines with J gene TRBJ2-5; TRBD1 aligns across 7 bases. The length of the CDR3 is 16 residues. Germline CDR1 is SSHAT and CDR2 is FNYEAQ (reference sequence). DNA for the CDR3: TGTGCTAGCAGCTTAGGGGGCAGTGGGCGACAAGAGACCCAGTACTTC. Its protein is CASSLGGSGRQETQYF.

This clonotype was counted only a few times. V usage is TRBV7-2 and J usage is TRBJ2-1; tentatively, D is TRBD1 (5 bases). Germline CDR1 SGHTA, CDR2 FQGNSA. The CDR3 extends over 15 amino acids. Trimming cost V 6 bases and J 6 bases, with 18 bases left between them. The CDR3 region is CASSKQASLRNEQFF. The CDR3 region has the DNA TGTGCCAGCAGTAAACAGGCCTCCCTACGCAATGAGCAGTTCTTC.

This clonotype was detected many times. The V and J genes are TRBV7-9 and TRBJ2-7, with D perhaps being TRBD1 or TRBD2 (5 bases each). Germline V gene data show CDR1 as SEHNR and CDR2 as FQNEAQ (reference sequence). V was trimmed by 3 bases and J by 5 bases, leaving 8 bases between them. The CDR3 length is 12 residues. CDR3 in amino acids: CASSLGRDEQYF. The CDR3 DNA reads TGTGCCAGCAGCTTGGGACGGGACGAGCAGTACTTC.

This clonotype was seen more than once but under ten times. This chain uses TRBV5-1 with TRBJ1-2; possibly TRBD1 for D (5 bases). CDR3 length: 14 residues. The ends were cut back, 4 bases at V and 6 bases at J, with 16 bases in the middle. In germline, CDR1 is SGHRS, CDR2 YFSETQ. The CDR3 reads CASSLGGAMDGYTF. For the CDR3, the DNA is TGCGCCAGCAGCCTTGGTGGGGCCATGGATGGCTACACCTTC.

This clonotype showed up many times. CDR3 amino acids: CSVEVRSSSYEQYF. The CDR3 nucleotides read TGCAGCGTTGAAGTGCGGAGTAGCTCCTACGAGCAGTACTTC. The chain carries TRBV29-1 and TRBJ2-7, with D hard to call. Germline V lookup: CDR1 SQVTM, CDR2 ANQGSEA. The CDR3 loop spans 14 amino acids. V lost 1 base and J 0 bases, leaving 10 bases between the germline ends.

The sample holds many counts of this clonotype. The rearrangement uses TRBV5-1 and TRBJ1-5; tentatively, D is TRBD1 (6 bases). The V end lost 4 bases, the J end lost 5 bases, and 13 bases lay between the germline ends. From germline, CDR1 is SGHRS and CDR2 YFSETQ. This CDR3 has 14 amino acids. Here the CDR3 reads CASSPGQTDQPQHF. As DNA, the CDR3 is TGCGCCAGCAGCCCGGGACAAACGGATCAGCCCCAGCATTTT.